What follows are 21 T cell receptor beta chains derived from one specimen sequenced in a study of vaccination effects on CD4 cells after COVID-19 (dated by TCRdb to the early 2020s). No antigens are known for them. After about 10 days of culture, CD4+ T cells were isolated with the EasySep CD4+ T cell isolation kit. Library creation used the immunoSEQ multiplex PCR assay. TCRdb mirrors the immuneACCESS table, restricted to in-frame sequences. Some clones are absent from its copies; in checked studies, under half trace to an unresolved V gene, and the reason for the others is unknown. The table for this sample lists more than 60,000 clones; under 80% of them were counted only once. Around 25% of the sample belongs to the ten largest clones. Sequences were derived from CD4+ T cells from PBMCs cultured without peptide, sampled before COVID-19 vaccination. These receptors originate from a human donor who had a prior SARS-CoV-2 infection.

This clone occurred a few times. The rearrangement links TRBV3-1 (or the pseudogene TRBV3-2) to TRBJ1-5; D unclear. V was cut by 4 bases and J by 9 bases, with 13 bases left in between. Germline V lookup: CDR1 LGHDT, CDR2 YNNKEL (reference sequence). The CDR3 totals 13 residues. CDR3 bases: TGTGCCAGCAGCCCCCGTCCGGTGGGGCCCCAGCATTTT. As protein: CASSPRPVGPQHF.

The J gene is TRBJ2-7, the V gene TRBV2; D could derive from TRBD1 or TRBD2 (5 bases each). CDR1 and CDR2 from the germline V gene are SNHLY and FYNNEI. The CDR3 is 14 residues long. The ends were cut back, 8 bases at V and 1 base at J, with 15 bases in the middle. CDR3 in DNA: TGTGCCAGCGTATGGACGGGGACGTCCTACGAGCAGTACTTC. This sequence encodes CASVWTGTSYEQYF.

The chain recombines TRBV24-1 with TRBJ1-2, with D possibly TRBD1 on 6 matching bases. CDR1 is KGHDR, CDR2 SFDVKD, per germline. The CDR3 loop spans 16 amino acids. Trimming shortened V by 3 bases and J by 6 bases, and 19 bases separated the two germline ends. The DNA of the CDR3 is TGTGCCACCAGTGATGGGGGCGATGGAGAGGAAAATGGCTACACCTTC. It is translated as CATSDGGDGEENGYTF.

V usage is TRBV2 and J usage is TRBJ2-7; 10 bases map to TRBD1. The CDR3 contains 14 residues. Germline lookup yields CDR1 SNHLY and CDR2 FYNNEI. V gave up 8 bases and J gave up 6 bases; unmatched junction bases: 10. The CDR3 protein is CASGLEGQGIEQYF. Written as DNA, the CDR3 is TGTGCCAGCGGGTTGGAGGGACAGGGGATCGAGCAGTACTTC. The full variable domain, its missing parts supplied by reference TRBV2 and TRBJ2-7, is EPEVTQTPSHQVTQMGQEVILRCVPISNHLYFYWYRQILGQKVEFLVSFYNNEISEKSEIFDDQFSVERPDGSNFTLKIRSTKLEDSAMYFCASGLEGQGIEQYFGPGTRLTVT.

This clone showed up just once. The chain couples TRBV6-6 to TRBJ2-3; TRBD2 agrees at 11 bases. This CDR3 has 16 residues. Looked up from germline, CDR1 is MNHNY and CDR2 is SVGAGI (reference sequence). The V segment lost 6 bases and the J segment 0 bases; nucleotides outside the gene matches: 5. This CDR3 reads CASRLAGEPSTDTQYF. CDR3 nucleotide sequence: TGTGCCAGCAGACTAGCGGGGGAGCCTAGCACAGATACGCAGTATTTT.

This clone was observed a single time. V and J are TRBV9 and TRBJ2-2; TRBD2 might be the D (5 bases). V was pared by 2 bases and J by 0 bases, with 8 bases between. CDR1 and CDR2 from the germline V gene are SGDLS and YYNGEE. The CDR3 loop spans 15 amino acids. CDR3 in DNA: TGTGCCAGCAGCGTTGGGAGCTCGAACACCGGGGAGCTGTTTTTT. Amino acid sequence: CASSVGSSNTGELFF.

The chain joins TRBV2 to TRBJ2-3, with TRBD2 matching over 11 bases. The CDR3 runs to 18 residues. Germline assignment: CDR1 SNHLY and CDR2 FYNNEI. Trimming removed 5 bases from V and 3 bases from J; junction bases left unmatched: 13. The CDR3 nucleotides read TGTGCCAGCAGTCCAACCACCACTAGACTAGCGGGAACAGATACGCAGTATTTT. Protein: CASSPTTTRLAGTDTQYF.

The CDR3 loop reads CASSLSPGDAFF. CDR3 coding DNA: TGTGCCAGCAGCTTGAGTCCGGGGGATGCTTTCTTT. This chain uses TRBV13 with TRBJ1-1, with a weak D call TRBD1 (5 bases). The CDR3 loop spans 12 amino acids. Trimming took 3 bases from V and 11 from J, leaving 13 bases between them. Germline V gives CDR1 PRHDT, CDR2 FYEKMQ (reference sequence).

The chain joins TRBV5-4 to TRBJ2-1, with 9 bases lining up with TRBD1. Germline V lookup: CDR1 SGHNT, CDR2 YYREEE (reference sequence). The CDR3 totals 16 residues. Trimming took 5 bases from V and 0 from J; bases not matched to a gene: 6. The CDR3 bases are TGTGCCAGCAGTTGGGGGACAGGGAGCTCCTACAATGAGCAGTTCTTC. It translates to CASSWGTGSSYNEQFF.

V gene TRBV6-5 combines with J gene TRBJ1-5; TRBD1 matches 8 bases. The CDR3 spans 15 residues. Germline-derived CDR1 and CDR2 are MNHEY and SVGAGI. Trimming removed 2 bases from V and 3 bases from J; junction bases left unmatched: 3. CDR3 DNA sequence: TGTGCCAGCAGTTACCGACAGGGGAACAATCAGCCCCAGCATTTT. As protein: CASSYRQGNNQPQHF.

The chain combines TRBV2 with TRBJ2-1; D unresolved. This CDR3 comprises 15 residues. Germline assignment: CDR1 SNHLY and CDR2 FYNNEI. V lost 2 bases to trimming and J lost 10 bases, with 18 bases between them. The DNA of the CDR3 is TGTGCCAGCAGTGAATATAGAGGCCGCTCCGCGGAGCAGTTCTTC. It specifies CASSEYRGRSAEQFF.

The chain couples TRBV30 to TRBJ2-3; D may be TRBD1 (5 bases). CDR1 and CDR2 from the germline V gene are GTSNPN and SVGIG (reference sequence). The CDR3 consists of 12 residues. V lost 0 bases and J 10 bases, leaving 11 bases between the germline ends. The CDR3 DNA is TGTGCCTGGAGTGTTGCCCAGGGTCCGCAGTATTTT. Amino acid sequence: CAWSVAQGPQYF.

The rearrangement uses TRBV12-3 or TRBV12-4 and TRBJ2-5; D not certain. Trimming took off 7 bases at V and 4 bases at J, with 13 bases between the two ends. The CDR3 extends over 13 amino acids. In DNA form, the CDR3 reads TGTGCCAGCAAGGGTGTCCTGGGAGAGACCCAGTACTTC. Translating gives CASKGVLGETQYF.

V usage is TRBV10-3 and J usage is TRBJ2-3; TRBD1 matches 7 bases. With 4 bases clipped from V and 2 bases from J, the junction kept 6 bases outside the gene matches. The CDR3 consists of 15 residues. Germline CDR1 is ENHRY and CDR2 is SYGVKD. CDR3: CAISATGSDTDTQYF. CDR3 nucleotide sequence: TGTGCCATCAGTGCGACAGGGAGTGACACAGATACGCAGTATTTT.

This clone was found once. This chain uses TRBV5-5 with TRBJ2-7; D remains unclear. From germline, CDR1 is SGHKS and CDR2 YYEKEE (reference sequence). The CDR3 covers 14 residues. V was pared by 3 bases and J by 1 base, with 11 bases between. CDR3 region: CASSSRTYSYEQYF. The CDR3 bases are TGTGCCAGCAGCTCAAGGACGTATTCCTACGAGCAGTACTTC.

This chain uses TRBV10-3 with TRBJ2-1, with D possibly TRBD1 on 5 matching bases. CDR1 is ENHRY, CDR2 SYGVKD, per germline. V was clipped by 9 bases and J by 5 bases, with 11 bases between them. This CDR3 comprises 12 residues. CDR3 in DNA: TGTGCCATGGGGCAGGGAAACAATGAGCAGTTCTTC. This translates into CAMGQGNNEQFF.

The chain joins TRBV5-4 to TRBJ2-2; possible D gene TRBD1, 5 bases. Between the trimmed V and J ends, which lost 4 bases and 4 bases, there was a span of 14 bases. The CDR3 consists of 15 residues. Germline loops: CDR1 SGHNT, CDR2 YYREEE (reference sequence). The CDR3 DNA is TGTGCCAGCAGCGTGCCAGGGTCTGGCACCGGGGAGCTGTTTTTT. This encodes CASSVPGSGTGELFF.

The J gene is TRBJ1-1, the V gene TRBV29-1, with a tentative D call TRBD1 (6 bases). Trimming pared 1 base from V and 1 base from J, leaving 13 bases between. From germline, CDR1 is SQVTM and CDR2 ANQGSEA. The CDR3 is 15 amino acids. In DNA form, the CDR3 reads TGCAGCGTTGAAGTGCAGGGGCGTAAGAACACTGAAGCTTTCTTT. This codes for CSVEVQGRKNTEAFF.

This clone was counted a few times. Other DNA variants within this sample encode the same CDR3. The V and J genes are TRBV18 and TRBJ2-1, with unresolved D. CDR1 and CDR2 (germline): KGHSH, LQKENI. The CDR3 contains 13 residues. Trimming removed 2 bases from V and 4 bases from J, with 6 bases in between. The CDR3: CASSPGQYNEQFF. The CDR3 DNA follows: TGTGCCAGCTCACCAGGGCAGTACAATGAGCAGTTCTTC.

A single count supports this clone. This rearrangement joins TRBV24-1 to TRBJ2-1; 8 positions agree with TRBD1. Per the germline V gene, CDR1 is KGHDR and CDR2 is SFDVKD. The V gene end was trimmed by 4 bases and the J gene end by 3 bases; junction bases not matched to a gene: 7. The CDR3 length is 16 residues. This chain's CDR3 is CATSDPGQGGYNEQFF. In DNA, the CDR3 is TGTGCCACCAGTGACCCCGGACAGGGAGGCTACAATGAGCAGTTCTTC.

This clone was found a few times. The chain is built from TRBV19 and TRBJ2-2, with D unresolved. CDR3 size: 14 residues. V lost 6 bases and J lost 4, with 12 bases in between. Germline lookup yields CDR1 LNHDA and CDR2 SQIVND (reference sequence). CDR3 bases: TGTGCCAGTAGCTCGGCAGTCCCCACCGGGGAGCTGTTTTTT. Translating gives CASSSAVPTGELFF.